These 28 T cell receptor beta chains came from one sample sequenced in a study of blood T cells in healthy people across ages. Alongside a J-beta primer mix, a sample-barcoded 5' primer served in a second PCR lasting about 7 to 11 cycles. TCRdb re-analysed the 5' RACE reads in MiXCR, keeping a single row per CDR3 protein. The sample includes roughly 830,000 distinct CDR3 sequences, around 62% of them seen just once. Sequencing was carried out using blood. These receptors all come from a man between 25 and 39 years old in good health.

This chain connects TRBV7-2 to TRBJ2-5; perhaps TRBD2 as D (6 bases). The CDR3 sequence is 17 residues long. V shed 4 bases and J shed 5 bases, with 23 bases lying between them. The germline V gene has CDR1 SGHTA and CDR2 FQGNSA. The CDR3 protein is CASSSRRVGSPGETQYF. The CDR3 nucleotides are TGTGCCAGCAGCTCCCGGAGGGTGGGTAGCCCCGGGGAGACCCAGTACTTC.

This rearrangement joins TRBV4-2 to TRBJ2-1; perhaps TRBD2 as D (6 bases). CDR3 size: 14 residues. Germline assignment: CDR1 LGHNA and CDR2 YNFKEQ. V was pared by 3 bases and J by 2 bases, with 8 bases between. The CDR3 sequence: CASSHASAYNEQFF. For the CDR3, the DNA is TGTGCCAGCAGCCACGCTAGCGCCTACAATGAGCAGTTCTTC.

This clonotype was seen more than once but under ten times. The chain has TRBV7-9 and TRBJ2-4; D gene ambiguous. The J call may be incorrect, as the DNA end agrees better with TRBJ2-7. Germline V gives CDR1 SEHNR, CDR2 FQNEAQ (reference sequence). This CDR3 comprises 13 residues. The CDR3 region is CASSLDPPYEQYF. Written as DNA, the CDR3 is TGTGCCAGCAGCTTGGACCCCCCCTACGAGCAGTACTTC.

This clonotype came up a few times. V usage is TRBV25-1 and J usage is TRBJ1-2; D perhaps matches TRBD1 (6 bases). Germline V gene data show CDR1 as MGHDK and CDR2 as SYGVNS. V dropped 5 bases and J dropped 12 bases, with 16 bases sitting between them. This CDR3 is 12 amino acids long. CDR3 protein: CASSLRQAHNTF. As DNA, the CDR3 is TGTGCCAGCAGTCTTCGACAGGCACACAACACCTTC.

CDR3 protein: CASSLGTADSQFF. CDR3 nucleotide sequence: TGCGCCAGCAGCTTAGGGACAGCGGATTCCCAGTTCTTC. This chain uses TRBV5-1 with TRBJ2-1, with 7 bases aligning to TRBD1. V trimming: 2 bases; J trimming: 13 bases; junction bases outside the gene matches: 9. CDR3 size: 13 residues. Germline CDR1 is SGHRS and CDR2 is YFSETQ. Complete variable domain (other parts from reference TRBV5-1 and TRBJ2-1): KAGVTQTPRYLIKTRGQQVTLSCSPISGHRSVSWYQQTPGQGLQFLFEYFSETQRNKGNFPGRFSGRQFSNSRSEMNVSTLELGDSALYLCASSLGTADSQFFGPGTRLTVL.

With respect to this clonotype: This could be a read error, since a much larger clone is one nucleotide away. This rearrangement joins TRBV5-1 to TRBJ2-1; 7 positions agree with TRBD2. The CDR3 has 15 amino acids. Per germline, CDR1 SGHRS and CDR2 YFSETQ. The CDR3 nucleotides read TGCGCCGGCAGCTTGATCGGGGAGGGGTACAATGAGCAGTTCTTC. Translation gives CAGSLIGEGYNEQFF.

The chain uses TRBV9 and TRBJ1-4; D is undetermined. The CDR3 has 14 amino acids. Trimming took 4 bases from V and 8 from J, leaving 15 bases between them. Germline V gene sequence: CDR1 SGDLS, CDR2 YYNGEE. The DNA of the CDR3 is TGTGCCAGCAGCCCGAGAGTAGTCGCGGAAAAACTGTTTTTT. Protein: CASSPRVVAEKLFF.

This rearrangement joins TRBV7-8 to TRBJ2-2, with D unclear. CDR1 SGHVS and CDR2 FQNEAQ come from the germline V gene. V was cut by 4 bases and J by 2 bases, with 17 bases left in between. The CDR3 loop spans 17 amino acids. The CDR3 sequence: CASSSTQQSLNTGELFF. DNA for the CDR3: TGTGCCAGCAGCTCGACCCAACAGAGTTTAAACACCGGGGAGCTGTTTTTT.

This rearrangement joins TRBV2 to TRBJ1-1; D ambiguous. Germline-derived CDR1 and CDR2 are SNHLY and FYNNEI. The V end lost 2 bases, the J end lost 1 base, and 8 bases lay between the germline ends. This CDR3 comprises 14 residues. The CDR3 coding sequence is TGTGCCAGCAGTGAAAGTGGGCAGAACACTGAAGCTTTCTTT. It codes for CASSESGQNTEAFF.

This chain uses TRBV2 with TRBJ1-5; the D is unclear. Trimming left V 2 bases short and J 3 bases short, with 5 bases between. The CDR3 contains 13 residues. CDR1 SNHLY and CDR2 FYNNEI come from the germline V gene. CDR3 nucleotide sequence: TGTGCCAGCAGTGAAAGGGCCAATCAGCCCCAGCATTTT. It encodes CASSERANQPQHF.

The gene calls are TRBV7-9 and TRBJ2-3; D might be TRBD1 or TRBD2, each matching 6 bases. The CDR3 is 14 amino acids. CDR1 and CDR2 from the germline V gene are SEHNR and FQNEAQ (reference sequence). Trimming cost V 3 bases and J 4 bases, with 11 bases left between them. CDR3 amino acids: CASSLEGVPDTQYF. The DNA for the CDR3 is TGTGCCAGCAGCTTGGAGGGGGTTCCAGATACGCAGTATTTT. Full variable domain (rest looked up from reference TRBV7-9 and TRBJ2-3): DTGVSQNPRHKITKRGQNVTFRCDPISEHNRLYWYRQTLGQGPEFLTYFQNEAQLEKSRLLSDRFSAERPKGSFSTLEIQRTEQGDSAMYLCASSLEGVPDTQYFGPGTRLTVL.

This clonotype has more than one count but fewer than ten. This CDR3 reads CASSLSGGALDTQYF. In DNA, the CDR3 is TGTGCCAGCAGCCTTAGCGGGGGGGCCCTAGATACGCAGTATTTT. The genes are TRBV7-3 and TRBJ2-3; 11 nucleotides line up with TRBD2. The junction had 6 bases not matched to a gene; V was cut back by 5 bases and J by 5 bases. The germline gives CDR1 SGHTA, CDR2 FQGTGA. This CDR3 is built from 15 residues. Full variable domain (missing parts from reference TRBV7-3 and TRBJ2-3): GAGVSQTPSNKVTEKGKYVELRCDPISGHTALYWYRQSLGQGPEFLIYFQGTGAADDSGLPNDRFFAVRPEGSVSTLKIQRTERGDSAVYLCASSLSGGALDTQYFGPGTRLTVL.

The V gene is TRBV7-9, the J gene TRBJ1-2, with 10 bases that match TRBD1. After removal of 5 bases from V and 8 bases from J, the junction contained 11 bases not matched to a gene. Germline V gives CDR1 SEHNR, CDR2 FQNEAQ (reference sequence). The length of the CDR3 is 15 residues. The CDR3 bases are TGTGCCAGCAGCCCCCCCGGGACAGGGGTTCGGGGCTACACCTTC. Amino acids: CASSPPGTGVRGYTF.

This clonotype was counted a few times. The gene calls are TRBV29-1 and TRBJ1-4; D is uncertain. Germline CDR1 and CDR2: SQVTM and ANQGSEA. This CDR3 spans 13 amino acids. V lost 7 bases and J lost 4, with 13 bases in between. CDR3 in amino acids: CSAEDSNNEKLFF. The CDR3 nucleotides read TGCAGCGCCGAGGACTCTAATAATGAAAAACTGTTTTTT.

This clonotype has only a few counts. The chain combines TRBV7-9 with TRBJ2-4; D not certain. The closer fit of TRBJ2-5 to the DNA end suggests the J call may be wrong. Germline V gene sequence: CDR1 SEHNR, CDR2 FQNEAQ (reference sequence). This CDR3 has 12 amino acids. This CDR3 reads CASSLDSGTQYF. CDR3 nucleotide sequence: TGTGCCAGCAGCTTAGACAGTGGGACCCAGTACTTC.

The rearrangement links TRBV7-9 to TRBJ2-5; D may be TRBD1 or TRBD2 (5 bases each). The ends were cut back, 5 bases at V and 2 bases at J, with 12 bases in the middle. CDR1 is SEHNR and CDR2 is FQNEAQ in the germline V gene (reference sequence). The CDR3 runs 14 residues. CDR3 DNA: TGTGCCAGCAGCCAGGGACCGACTCAAGAGACCCAGTACTTC. Translation gives CASSQGPTQETQYF.

The gene calls are TRBV6-1 and TRBJ2-4; no reliable D call. Trimming shortened V by 4 bases and J by 2 bases, and 21 bases separated the two germline ends. The CDR3 totals 18 residues. Germline V gives CDR1 MNHNS, CDR2 SASEGT. The CDR3 region is CASSVTVDTLDSKNIQYF. The CDR3 region has the DNA TGTGCCAGCAGTGTGACCGTAGACACCCTCGACTCCAAAAACATTCAGTACTTC.

V is TRBV7-2 and J is TRBJ2-5; D is perhaps TRBD1 or TRBD2 (5 bases each). Germline-derived CDR1 and CDR2 are SGHTA and FQGNSA. The CDR3 runs 12 residues. V gave up 0 bases and J gave up 13 bases, with 12 bases separating them. DNA for the CDR3: TGTGCCAGCAGCTTAGCAGACAGTACTAGGTACTTC. Its translation is CASSLADSTRYF. The complete variable domain, with remaining parts taken from reference TRBV7-2 and TRBJ2-5, reads GAGVSQSPSNKVTEKGKDVELRCDPISGHTALYWYRQSLGQGLEFLIYFQGNSAPDKSGLPSDRFSAERTGGSVSTLTIQRTQQEDSAVYLCASSLADSTRYFGPGTRLLVL.

CDR3 DNA: TGCGGAGGACTAGCCTCCCCCTATACGCAGTATTTT. It encodes CGGLASPYTQYF. The genes are TRBV29-1 and TRBJ2-3, with 8 bases fitting TRBD2. Germline V gene lookup returns CDR1 SQVTM and CDR2 ANQGSEA. The CDR3 extends over 12 amino acids.

This clonotype was seen only a few times. This chain links TRBV6-1 with TRBJ1-1, with D unresolved. CDR1 and CDR2 from the germline V gene are MNHNS and SASEGT. V was pared by 6 bases and J by 1 base, with 12 bases between. The CDR3 length is 14 residues. The CDR3 sequence: CASRLDWGNTEAFF. CDR3 coding DNA: TGTGCCAGCAGGTTGGACTGGGGGAACACTGAAGCTTTCTTT.

V is TRBV4-2 and J is TRBJ1-6; no definite D call. The CDR3 has 13 residues. V was cut by 3 bases and J by 10 bases, with 10 bases left in between. Germline CDR1 is LGHNA and CDR2 is YNFKEQ. As DNA, the CDR3 is TGTGCCAGCAGCCAGGCGTTGGGGTCACCCCTCCACTTT. Residues: CASSQALGSPLHF.

The J gene is TRBJ1-2, the V gene TRBV12-3 or TRBV12-4; 7 bases match TRBD1. With V trimmed by 5 bases and J by 4 bases, 7 bases remained unmatched. This CDR3 is 14 amino acids long. CDR3 amino acids: CASSRPGQIYGYTF. Here the CDR3 DNA reads TGTGCCAGCAGTAGACCGGGACAGATCTATGGCTACACCTTC.

The table lists this clonotype with a count of one. The chain recombines TRBV7-2 with TRBJ2-5, with TRBD2 identical over 8 bases. The J call could be wrong; TRBJ2-7 is a better fit for the DNA end. Germline V gives CDR1 SGHTA, CDR2 FQGNSA. CDR3 length equals 15 residues. The CDR3 protein is CASSSRGAGGYEQYF. DNA for the CDR3: TGTGCCAGCAGCTCTCGAGGTGCGGGGGGATACGAGCAGTACTTC.

Note on this clonotype: At one of its ends the junction is not consistent with the germline gene, which may arise from a read error. The rearrangement links TRBV29-1 to TRBJ2-5; the D call may be TRBD1 or TRBD2 (5 bases each). Germline CDR1 reads SQVTM; CDR2 reads ANQGSEA. The CDR3 runs 11 residues. The CDR3 DNA reads as TGCGGCGTTGAGGGGCGTGTGACCCAGTACTTC. Translation gives CGVEGRVTQYF. Using reference TRBV29-1 and TRBJ2-5 for the parts outside the CDR3, the full variable domain is SAVISQKPSRDICQRGTSLTIQCQVDSQVTMMFWYRQQPGQSLTLIATANQGSEATYESGFVIDKFPISRPNLTFSTLTVSNMSPEDSSIYLCGVEGRVTQYFGPGTRLLVL.

The chain recombines TRBV10-3 with TRBJ2-7; 9 bases map to TRBD1. This CDR3 region has 12 residues. Trimming removed 6 bases from V and 5 bases from J; junction bases left unmatched: 2. Germline V gene sequence: CDR1 ENHRY, CDR2 SYGVKD. This chain's CDR3 is CAIRGTGHEQYF. CDR3 DNA sequence: TGTGCCATCAGGGGGACAGGGCACGAGCAGTACTTC.

The chain recombines TRBV6-6 with TRBJ2-6; D remains ambiguous. V lost 6 bases, J lost 4 bases, and 7 bases lay in between. This CDR3 is 13 amino acids long. Germline CDR1 reads MNHNY; CDR2 reads SVGAGI (reference sequence). CDR3 protein: CASSNWGANVLTF. CDR3 DNA: TGTGCCAGCAGCAACTGGGGGGCCAACGTCCTGACTTTC.

This chain uses TRBV20-1 with TRBJ2-7; D may match TRBD1 or TRBD2 (5 bases each). The CDR3 runs 18 residues. Trimming shortened V by 6 bases and J by 0 bases, and 27 bases separated the two germline ends. Per germline, CDR1 DFQATT and CDR2 SNEGSKA (reference sequence). The CDR3, as DNA: TGCAGTGCCCAGGGCAATCTCCCAGCGGCTGTTACCTCCTACGAGCAGTACTTC. This encodes CSAQGNLPAAVTSYEQYF.

The V call is TRBV12-3 or TRBV12-4, the J call TRBJ1-4, with a possible D match to TRBD1 (6 bases). Trimming removed 5 bases at V and 0 bases at J, with 13 bases between. This CDR3 has 16 amino acids. CDR3 in DNA: TGTGCCAGCAGTCGACGACAGGCCGCAACTAATGAAAAACTGTTTTTT. This sequence encodes CASSRRQAATNEKLFF.